The rows below give T cell receptor beta chains drawn from one sample of a study of cytomegalovirus exposure and HLA in healthy donors. Method: immunoSEQ multiplex PCR; TCRdb's copy keeps in-frame clones and lacks some. This repertoire shows 150,000 to 200,000 clones, around three quarters found once; its top ten account for around 5.7%. The material sequenced was PBMCs. These receptors were obtained from a man between 40 and 49 years old in good health and CMV-seronegative. CDR3s include the opening cysteine and the closing phenylalanine or tryptophan. D genes are given only for firm matches. Some rows have no size entry. The others give once, few or many, or a class for an expanded clone.

size | J | V | D | CDR3 | DNA
few | TRBJ2-7 | TRBV11-2 | NA | CASSFSGTRRRGQYF | TGTGCCAGCAGCTTCTCCGGGACAAGGCGTCGGGGGCAGTACTTC
once | TRBJ2-7 | TRBV7-9 | TRBD1 | CASRSGQYYEQYF | TGTGCCAGCAGGTCGGGACAGTACTACGAGCAGTACTTC
NA | TRBJ2-1 | TRBV29-1 | NA | CSVAGNFGYNEQFF | TGCAGCGTCGCAGGGAATTTCGGCTACAATGAGCAGTTCTTC
NA | TRBJ2-2 | TRBV5-1 | NA | CASSSPQGWAGELFF | TGCGCCAGCAGCTCCCCACAGGGTTGGGCCGGGGAGCTGTTTTTT
NA | TRBJ1-6 | TRBV13 | TRBD1 | CASSLMGTGDSPLHF | TGTGCCAGCAGCTTAATGGGGACAGGGGATTCACCCCTCCACTTT
NA | TRBJ1-1 | TRBV15 | TRBD1 | CATSRGGQGVTEAFF | TGTGCCACCAGCAGAGGGGGGCAGGGGGTCACTGAAGCTTTCTTT
NA | TRBJ1-5 | TRBV12-5 | NA | CASGPDRSNQPQHF | TGTGCTAGTGGACCAGACAGGTCCAATCAGCCCCAGCATTTT
NA | TRBJ2-1 | TRBV7-2 | TRBD2 | CASSLGGAGGNEQFF | TGTGCCAGCAGCTTAGGGGGGGCGGGAGGTAATGAGCAGTTCTTC
NA | TRBJ2-5 | TRBV27 | TRBD2 | CASSSPAGVETQYF | TGTGCCAGCAGTTCTCCCGCGGGAGTAGAGACCCAGTACTTC
NA | TRBJ2-1 | TRBV5-1 | NA | CASSLGGTTYNEQFF | TGCGCCAGCAGCTTGGGGGGGACAACATACAATGAGCAGTTCTTC
NA | TRBJ2-7 | TRBV7-2 | NA | CASSLGSGNPYEQYF | TGTGCCAGCAGCTTAGGGTCCGGGAACCCCTACGAGCAGTACTTC
NA | TRBJ2-5 | TRBV5-5 | TRBD1 | CASSASGGAETQYF | TGTGCCAGCAGCGCGTCAGGGGGCGCGGAGACCCAGTACTTC